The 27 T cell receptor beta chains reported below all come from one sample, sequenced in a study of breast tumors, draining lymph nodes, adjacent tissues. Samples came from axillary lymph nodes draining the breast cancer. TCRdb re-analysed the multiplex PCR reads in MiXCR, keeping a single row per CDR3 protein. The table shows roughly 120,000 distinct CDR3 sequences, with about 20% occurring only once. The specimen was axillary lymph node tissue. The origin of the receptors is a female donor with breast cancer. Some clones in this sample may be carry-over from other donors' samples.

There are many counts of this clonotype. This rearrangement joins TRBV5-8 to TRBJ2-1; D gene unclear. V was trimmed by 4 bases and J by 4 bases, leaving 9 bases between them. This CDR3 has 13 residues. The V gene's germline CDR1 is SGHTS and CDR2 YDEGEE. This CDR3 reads CASSTDAYNEQFF. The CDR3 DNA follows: TGTGCCAGCAGCACGGACGCTTACAATGAGCAGTTCTTC.

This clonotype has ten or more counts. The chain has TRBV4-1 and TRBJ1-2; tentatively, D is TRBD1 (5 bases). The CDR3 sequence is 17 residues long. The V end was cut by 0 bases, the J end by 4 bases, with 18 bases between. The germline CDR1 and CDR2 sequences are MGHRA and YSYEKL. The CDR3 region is CASSQDRPNGRGYGYTF. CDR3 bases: TGCGCCAGCAGCCAAGATCGGCCCAACGGGAGGGGCTATGGCTACACCTTC.

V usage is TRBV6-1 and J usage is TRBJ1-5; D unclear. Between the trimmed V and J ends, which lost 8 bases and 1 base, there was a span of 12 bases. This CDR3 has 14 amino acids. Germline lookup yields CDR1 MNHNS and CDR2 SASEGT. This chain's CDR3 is CASAPGRSNQPQHF. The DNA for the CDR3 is TGTGCCAGCGCACCAGGCAGGAGCAATCAGCCCCAGCATTTT.

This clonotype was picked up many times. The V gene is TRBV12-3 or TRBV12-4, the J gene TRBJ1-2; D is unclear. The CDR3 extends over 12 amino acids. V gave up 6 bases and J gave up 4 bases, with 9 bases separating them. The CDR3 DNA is TGTGCCAGCAGCAAAAACAGCTATGGCTACACCTTC. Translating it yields CASSKNSYGYTF.

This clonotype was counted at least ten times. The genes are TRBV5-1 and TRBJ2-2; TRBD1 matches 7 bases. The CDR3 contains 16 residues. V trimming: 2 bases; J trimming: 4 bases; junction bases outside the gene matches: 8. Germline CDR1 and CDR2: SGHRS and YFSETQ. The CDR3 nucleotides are TGCGCCAGCAGCTTTCGACAGGGATCGGGCACCGGGGAGCTGTTTTTT. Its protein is CASSFRQGSGTGELFF.

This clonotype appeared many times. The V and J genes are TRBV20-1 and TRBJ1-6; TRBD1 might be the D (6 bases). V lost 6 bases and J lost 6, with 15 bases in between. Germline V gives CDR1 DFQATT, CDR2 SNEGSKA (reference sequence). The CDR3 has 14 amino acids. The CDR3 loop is CSAADSGANSPLHF. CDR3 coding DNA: TGCAGTGCGGCGGACAGTGGGGCTAATTCACCCCTCCACTTT.

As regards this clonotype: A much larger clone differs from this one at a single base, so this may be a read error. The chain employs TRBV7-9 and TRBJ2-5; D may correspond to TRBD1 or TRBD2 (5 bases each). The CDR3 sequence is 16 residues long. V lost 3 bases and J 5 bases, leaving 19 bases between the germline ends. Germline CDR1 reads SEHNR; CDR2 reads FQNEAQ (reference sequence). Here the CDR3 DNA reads TGTGCCAGCAGCTTCCCCCGGGACGGCGGGCGCGAGACCCAGTACTTC. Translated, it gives CASSFPRDGGRETQYF.

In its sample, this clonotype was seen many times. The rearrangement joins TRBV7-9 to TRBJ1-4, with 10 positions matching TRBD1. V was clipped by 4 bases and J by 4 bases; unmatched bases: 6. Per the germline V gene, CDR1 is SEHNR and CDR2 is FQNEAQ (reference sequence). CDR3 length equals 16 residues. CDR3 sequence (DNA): TGTGCCAGCAGCTGGGGACAGGGGCTCGGTAATGAAAAACTGTTTTTT. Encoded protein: CASSWGQGLGNEKLFF.

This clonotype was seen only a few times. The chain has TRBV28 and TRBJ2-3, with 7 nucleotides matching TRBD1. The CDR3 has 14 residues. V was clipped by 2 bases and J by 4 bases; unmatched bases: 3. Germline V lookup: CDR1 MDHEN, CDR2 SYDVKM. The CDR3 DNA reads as TGTGCCAGCAGTTTAGACAGGGCACCAGATACGCAGTATTTT. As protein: CASSLDRAPDTQYF. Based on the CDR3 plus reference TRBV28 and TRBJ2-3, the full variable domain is DVKVTQSSRYLVKRTGEKVFLECVQDMDHENMFWYRQDPGLGLRLIYFSYDVKMKEKGDIPEGYSVSREKKERFSLILESASTNQTSMYLCASSLDRAPDTQYFGPGTRLTVL.

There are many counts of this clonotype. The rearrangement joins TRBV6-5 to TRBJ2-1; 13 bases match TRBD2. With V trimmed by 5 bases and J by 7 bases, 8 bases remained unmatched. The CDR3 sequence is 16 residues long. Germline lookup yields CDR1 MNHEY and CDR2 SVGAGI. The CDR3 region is CASSHRTSGGGNEQFF. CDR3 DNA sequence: TGTGCCAGCAGTCACCGGACTAGCGGGGGCGGTAATGAGCAGTTCTTC.

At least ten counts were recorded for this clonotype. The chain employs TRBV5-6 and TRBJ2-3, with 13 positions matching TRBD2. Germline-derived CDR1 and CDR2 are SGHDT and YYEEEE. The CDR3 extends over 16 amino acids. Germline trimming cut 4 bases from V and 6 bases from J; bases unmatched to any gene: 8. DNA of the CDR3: TGTGCCAGCAGCGCTGTGGGGACTAGCGGGGATGATACGCAGTATTTT. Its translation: CASSAVGTSGDDTQYF. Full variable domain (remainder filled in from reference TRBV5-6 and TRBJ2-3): DAGVTQSPTHLIKTRGQQVTLRCSPKSGHDTVSWYQQALGQGPQFIFQYYEEEERQRGNFPDRFSGHQFPNYSSELNVNALLLGDSALYLCASSAVGTSGDDTQYFGPGTRLTVL.

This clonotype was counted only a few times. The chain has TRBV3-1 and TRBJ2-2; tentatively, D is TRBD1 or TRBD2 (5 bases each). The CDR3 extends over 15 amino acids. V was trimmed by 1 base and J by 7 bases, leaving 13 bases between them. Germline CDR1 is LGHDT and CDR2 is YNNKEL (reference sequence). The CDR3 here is CASSQGSRAGGELFF. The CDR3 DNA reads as TGTGCCAGCAGCCAAGGTTCCAGGGCGGGCGGGGAGCTGTTTTTT.

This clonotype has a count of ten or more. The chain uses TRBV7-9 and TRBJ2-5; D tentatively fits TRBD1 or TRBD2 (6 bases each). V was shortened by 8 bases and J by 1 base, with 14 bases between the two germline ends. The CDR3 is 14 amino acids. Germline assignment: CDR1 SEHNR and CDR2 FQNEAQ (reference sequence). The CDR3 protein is CASRQGGGQETQYF. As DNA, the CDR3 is TGTGCCAGCCGCCAAGGAGGGGGCCAAGAGACCCAGTACTTC.

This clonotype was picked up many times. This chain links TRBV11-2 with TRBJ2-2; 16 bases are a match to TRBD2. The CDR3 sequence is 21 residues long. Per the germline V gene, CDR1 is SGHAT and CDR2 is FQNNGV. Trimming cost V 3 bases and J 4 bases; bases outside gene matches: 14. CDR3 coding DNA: TGTGCCAGCAGCTTCCGTATGTGGGGACTAGCGGGAGGGCCAAGCACCGGGGAGCTGTTTTTT. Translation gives CASSFRMWGLAGGPSTGELFF.

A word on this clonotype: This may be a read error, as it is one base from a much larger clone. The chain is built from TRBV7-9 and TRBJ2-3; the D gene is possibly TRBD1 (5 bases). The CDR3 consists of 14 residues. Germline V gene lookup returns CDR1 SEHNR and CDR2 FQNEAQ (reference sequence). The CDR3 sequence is CASGLDTNTDTQYF. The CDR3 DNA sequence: TGTGCCAGCGGCTTGGACACGAACACAGATACGCAGTATTTT.

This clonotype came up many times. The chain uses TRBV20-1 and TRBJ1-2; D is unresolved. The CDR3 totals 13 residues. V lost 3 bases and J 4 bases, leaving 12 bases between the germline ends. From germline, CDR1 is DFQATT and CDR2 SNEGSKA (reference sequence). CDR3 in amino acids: CSASGGTFYGYTF. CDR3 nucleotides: TGCAGTGCTAGTGGCGGAACTTTCTATGGCTACACCTTC.

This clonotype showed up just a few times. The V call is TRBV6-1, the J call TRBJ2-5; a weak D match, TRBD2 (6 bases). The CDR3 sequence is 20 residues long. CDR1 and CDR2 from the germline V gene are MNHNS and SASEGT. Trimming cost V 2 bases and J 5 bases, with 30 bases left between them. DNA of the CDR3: TGTGCCAGCAGTGAATCTTACCGGCTTATTTTTCGGGGGATAGGGGAGACCCAGTACTTC. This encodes CASSESYRLIFRGIGETQYF.

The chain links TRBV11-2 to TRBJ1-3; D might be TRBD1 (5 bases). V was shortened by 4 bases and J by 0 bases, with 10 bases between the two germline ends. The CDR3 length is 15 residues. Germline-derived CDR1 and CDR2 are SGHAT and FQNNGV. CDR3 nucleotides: TGTGCCAGCAGCTCCCGGGACCTCTCTGGAAACACCATATATTTT. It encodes CASSSRDLSGNTIYF. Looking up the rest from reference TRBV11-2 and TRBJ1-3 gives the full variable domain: EAGVAQSPRYKIIEKRQSVAFWCNPISGHATLYWYQQILGQGPKLLIQFQNNGVVDDSQLPKDRFSAERLKGVDSTLKIQPAKLEDSAVYLCASSSRDLSGNTIYFGEGSWLTVV.

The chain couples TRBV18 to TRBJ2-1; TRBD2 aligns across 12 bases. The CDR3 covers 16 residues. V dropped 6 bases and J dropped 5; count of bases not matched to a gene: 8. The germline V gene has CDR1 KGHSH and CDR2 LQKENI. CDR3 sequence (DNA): TGTGCCAGCTCTCAAACGACTAGCGGGGGCAACAATGAGCAGTTCTTC. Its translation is CASSQTTSGGNNEQFF. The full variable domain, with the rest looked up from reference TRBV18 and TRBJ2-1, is NAGVMQNPRHLVRRRGQEARLRCSPMKGHSHVYWYRQLPEEGLKFMVYLQKENIIDESGMPKERFSAEFPKEGPSILRIQQVVRGDSAAYFCASSQTTSGGNNEQFFGPGTRLTVL.

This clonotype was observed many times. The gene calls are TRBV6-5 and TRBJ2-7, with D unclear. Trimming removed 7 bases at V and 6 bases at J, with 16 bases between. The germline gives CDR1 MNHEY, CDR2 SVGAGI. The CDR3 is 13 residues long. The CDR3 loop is CASTAPGTPEQYF. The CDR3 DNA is TGTGCCAGCACCGCCCCAGGAACCCCCGAGCAGTACTTC.

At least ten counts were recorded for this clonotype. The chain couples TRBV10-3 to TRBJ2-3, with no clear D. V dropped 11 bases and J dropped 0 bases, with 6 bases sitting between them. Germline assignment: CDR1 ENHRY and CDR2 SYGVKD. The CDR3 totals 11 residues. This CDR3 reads CALGSTDTQYF. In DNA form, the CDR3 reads TGTGCCCTGGGTAGCACAGATACGCAGTATTTT.

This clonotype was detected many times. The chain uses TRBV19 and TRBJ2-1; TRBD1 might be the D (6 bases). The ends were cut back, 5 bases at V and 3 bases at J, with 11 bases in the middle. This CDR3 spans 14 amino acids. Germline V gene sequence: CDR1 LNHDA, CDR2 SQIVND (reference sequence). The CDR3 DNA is TGTGCCAGTAGTTCGACAGGTAACTACAATGAGCAGTTCTTC. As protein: CASSSTGNYNEQFF.

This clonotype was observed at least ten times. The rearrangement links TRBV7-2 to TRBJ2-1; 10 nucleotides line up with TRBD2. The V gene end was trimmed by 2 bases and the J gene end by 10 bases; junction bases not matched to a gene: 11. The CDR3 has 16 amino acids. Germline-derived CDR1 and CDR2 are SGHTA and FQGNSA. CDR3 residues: CASSLRQGSGGGEQFF. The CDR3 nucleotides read TGTGCCAGCAGCTTACGTCAAGGGAGCGGGGGGGGGGAGCAGTTCTTC.

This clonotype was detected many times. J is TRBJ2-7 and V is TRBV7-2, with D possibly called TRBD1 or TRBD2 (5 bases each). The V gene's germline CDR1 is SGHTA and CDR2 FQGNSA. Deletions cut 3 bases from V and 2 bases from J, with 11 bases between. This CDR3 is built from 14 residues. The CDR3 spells CASSLREGPYEQYF. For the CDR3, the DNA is TGTGCCAGCAGCTTGCGTGAGGGACCCTACGAGCAGTACTTC.

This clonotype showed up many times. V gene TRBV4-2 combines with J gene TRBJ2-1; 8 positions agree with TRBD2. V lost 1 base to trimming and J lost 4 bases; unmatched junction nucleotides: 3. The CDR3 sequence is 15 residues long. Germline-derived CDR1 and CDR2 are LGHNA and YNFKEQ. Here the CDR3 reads CASSQASGPYNEQFF. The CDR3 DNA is TGTGCCAGCAGCCAAGCTAGCGGGCCTTACAATGAGCAGTTCTTC.

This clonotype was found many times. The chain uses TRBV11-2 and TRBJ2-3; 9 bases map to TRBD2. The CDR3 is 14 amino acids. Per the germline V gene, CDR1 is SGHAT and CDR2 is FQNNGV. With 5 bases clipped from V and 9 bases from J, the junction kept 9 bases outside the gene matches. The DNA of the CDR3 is TGTGCCAGCAGCCAAACGACTAGCGGAGGAACGCAGTATTTT. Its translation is CASSQTTSGGTQYF.

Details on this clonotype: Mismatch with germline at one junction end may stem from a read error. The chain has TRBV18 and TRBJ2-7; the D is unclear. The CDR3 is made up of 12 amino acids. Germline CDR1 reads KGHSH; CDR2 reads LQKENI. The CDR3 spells CAGSPGTYEQYF. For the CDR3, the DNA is TGTGCCGGCTCACCTGGAACCTACGAGCAGTACTTC.